The 31 T cell receptor beta chains presented below share a single source sample, sequenced in a study of blood T cells in healthy people across ages. Primers used in a second PCR of roughly 6 to 12 cycles were a sample-barcoded 5' primer and a J-beta primer mix. Using its own MiXCR run on the 5' RACE reads, TCRdb lists one record per CDR3 protein. The sample shows about 1 million distinct CDR3 sequences, under 45% of them seen only once. The sample consisted of blood. The receptors originated from a woman aged 55-75 years in good health.

This clonotype was recorded a few times. The chain employs TRBV20-1 and TRBJ2-7, with unresolved D. Germline V gene lookup returns CDR1 DFQATT and CDR2 SNEGSKA (reference sequence). Trimming took off 6 bases at V and 5 bases at J, with 11 bases between the two ends. This CDR3 region has 11 residues. The CDR3 coding sequence is TGCAGTGCCCGCAGCGCCGACGAGCAGTACTTC. Residues: CSARSADEQYF.

The chain joins TRBV23-1 to TRBJ2-6; D is possibly TRBD1 (6 bases). TRBV23-1 is flagged as an ORF with uncertain function. This CDR3 is 18 amino acids long. Trimming removed 6 bases at V and 0 bases at J, with 18 bases between. CDR3: CASRRTERDISGANVLTF. The CDR3 DNA follows: TGCGCCAGCAGGAGGACAGAACGAGACATCTCTGGGGCCAACGTCCTGACTTTC.

This clonotype was seen a handful of times. The V call is TRBV20-1, the J call TRBJ2-4, with 10 bases matching TRBD2. The CDR3 runs to 15 residues. The V gene's germline CDR1 is DFQATT and CDR2 SNEGSKA (reference sequence). Losses at the gene ends were 4 bases for V and 1 base for J; bases not matched to a gene: 4. The CDR3 here is CSAINSGRAKNIQYF. In DNA, the CDR3 is TGCAGTGCTATAAATAGCGGGAGGGCCAAAAACATTCAGTACTTC.

Only a few counts were recorded for this clonotype. This chain uses TRBV5-6 with TRBJ2-3, with TRBD2 matching over 10 bases. CDR3 length: 17 amino acids. The germline V gene encodes CDR1 SGHDT and CDR2 YYEEEE. With V trimmed by 4 bases and J by 3 bases, 11 bases remained unmatched. The CDR3 DNA reads as TGTGCCAGCAGCATTCACTCTAGCGGGAGCGGGACAGATACGCAGTATTTT. This sequence encodes CASSIHSSGSGTDTQYF.

A few counts support this clonotype. The rearrangement joins TRBV20-1 to TRBJ2-7; D is unclear. The V end lost 1 base, the J end lost 6 bases, and 7 bases lay between the germline ends. The CDR3 has 11 amino acids. CDR1 and CDR2 (germline): DFQATT, SNEGSKA (reference sequence). CDR3 nucleotide sequence: TGCAGTGCTAGAGTGGGGTTCGAGCAGTACTTC. Protein sequence: CSARVGFEQYF.

The rearrangement uses TRBV5-5 and TRBJ2-1, with TRBD1 matching over 7 bases. CDR3 length equals 16 residues. The V gene's germline CDR1 is SGHKS and CDR2 YYEKEE (reference sequence). The V segment lost 4 bases and the J segment 0 bases; nucleotides outside the gene matches: 7. The CDR3 region has the DNA TGTGCCAGCAGCCAACTATGGACAGGCTCCTACAATGAGCAGTTCTTC. Translation: CASSQLWTGSYNEQFF.

On this clonotype itself: One end of the junction fails to match germline, which may point to a read error. The chain recombines TRBV10-3 with TRBJ2-5; 16 nucleotides match TRBD2. CDR1 and CDR2 (germline): ENHRY, SYGVKD. The length of the CDR3 is 16 residues. This chain's CDR3 is CALSGTSGRAVETQYF. The CDR3, as DNA: TGTGCCCTCAGCGGGACTAGCGGGAGGGCGGTGGAGACCCAGTACTTC.

V usage is TRBV29-1 and J usage is TRBJ2-1, with D perhaps TRBD2 (6 bases). CDR3 length: 17 residues. Between the trimmed V and J ends, which lost 5 bases and 0 bases, there was a span of 20 bases. Germline V gene lookup returns CDR1 SQVTM and CDR2 ANQGSEA. The CDR3 loop reads CSVCGLRGTSSYNEQFF. CDR3 DNA sequence: TGCAGCGTTTGTGGGTTACGGGGGACCAGCTCCTACAATGAGCAGTTCTTC.

The sample holds many counts of this clonotype. The chain links TRBV28 to TRBJ2-5; D unclear. The J call may not be correct, given that the DNA end is closer to TRBJ2-7. The CDR3 runs 11 residues. The germline gives CDR1 MDHEN, CDR2 SYDVKM. For the CDR3, the DNA is TGTGCCAGCAGCCTATTGGACGAGCAGTACTTC. This translates into CASSLLDEQYF.

J is TRBJ2-5 and V is TRBV29-1, with 12 bases identical to TRBD1. The J call may not be correct, given that the DNA end is closer to TRBJ2-7. Germline-derived CDR1 and CDR2 are SQVTM and ANQGSEA. The CDR3 loop spans 16 amino acids. The CDR3 nucleotides read TGCAGCGTTGAAGCTACGGGACAGGGGGCGAATGGCGAGCAGTACTTC. Translating gives CSVEATGQGANGEQYF.

This clonotype has just a few counts. V and J are TRBV14 and TRBJ1-5, with D unresolved. This CDR3 has 18 amino acids. Germline CDR1 SGHDN, CDR2 FVKESK. V lost 1 base to trimming and J lost 3 bases, with 19 bases between them. CDR3 in amino acids: CASSQVEFETRYNQPQHF. The CDR3 region has the DNA TGTGCCAGCAGCCAAGTTGAGTTCGAAACCAGATACAATCAGCCCCAGCATTTT.

The rearrangement links TRBV5-1 to TRBJ2-2; D perhaps matches TRBD1 (6 bases). Trimming removed 4 bases at V and 2 bases at J, with 15 bases between. Per the germline V gene, CDR1 is SGHRS and CDR2 is YFSETQ. The CDR3 is 16 amino acids. CDR3 in DNA: TGCGCCAGCAGCCAAACGCACAGGGTTAACACCGGGGAGCTGTTTTTT. As protein: CASSQTHRVNTGELFF.

This clonotype appeared a few times. V usage is TRBV6-5 and J usage is TRBJ1-2; D remains unclear. Trimming took 4 bases from V and 8 from J, leaving 11 bases between them. Per germline, CDR1 MNHEY and CDR2 SVGAGI. This CDR3 region has 12 residues. The DNA of the CDR3 is TGTGCCAGCAGTTTCGTTGGAGGCGGCTACACCTTC. Its translation: CASSFVGGGYTF.

The chain has TRBV9 and TRBJ2-3; 9 bases are shared with TRBD2. The V gene's germline CDR1 is SGDLS and CDR2 YYNGEE. The CDR3 has 16 residues. V was clipped by 2 bases and J by 3 bases; unmatched bases: 7. The DNA for the CDR3 is TGTGCCAGCAGCGTTAGCGGGAGAGGCCAAACAGATACGCAGTATTTT. Protein sequence: CASSVSGRGQTDTQYF.

The chain has TRBV7-7 and TRBJ2-7; 7 bases match TRBD2. The end of the DNA fits TRBJ2-5 better, so the J call may be wrong. The germline V gene encodes CDR1 SSHAT and CDR2 FNYEAQ (reference sequence). The CDR3 loop spans 14 amino acids. The CDR3 nucleotides are TGTGCCAGCAGCTTAGGACTAGCAACGGAGACCCAGTACTTC. Its protein product is CASSLGLATETQYF.

The J gene is TRBJ2-5, the V gene TRBV12-3 or TRBV12-4; TRBD2 agrees at 11 bases. The trim removed 6 bases at V and 11 bases at J, leaving 11 bases unmatched. The CDR3 consists of 14 residues. The CDR3 coding sequence is TGTGCCAGCAGGGACGGGCTAGCGGGAGGTGAACAGTACTTC. Translation: CASRDGLAGGEQYF.

The chain joins TRBV20-1 to TRBJ2-1; no firm D call. V was clipped by 1 base and J by 11 bases, with 15 bases between them. Germline-derived CDR1 and CDR2 are DFQATT and SNEGSKA (reference sequence). The CDR3 has 13 residues. CDR3: CSARVDNGNKQFF. CDR3 coding DNA: TGCAGTGCTAGAGTCGACAATGGTAATAAGCAGTTCTTC.

This clonotype has only a few counts. The chain has TRBV27 and TRBJ2-6; perhaps TRBD1 as D (5 bases). The V and J ends lost 6 bases and 1 base respectively, with 13 bases between them. This CDR3 has 16 amino acids. CDR1 and CDR2 from the germline V gene are MNHEY and SMNVEV (reference sequence). For the CDR3, the DNA is TGTGCCAGCAGGCGACAGTTTGGGTCTGGGGCCAACGTCCTGACTTTC. It encodes CASRRQFGSGANVLTF.

V is TRBV6-5 and J is TRBJ2-7; 8 bases match TRBD2. The germline V gene has CDR1 MNHEY and CDR2 SVGAGI. Losses at the gene ends were 5 bases for V and 2 bases for J; bases not matched to a gene: 5. The CDR3 totals 14 residues. Written as DNA, the CDR3 is TGTGCCAGCAGTCCGGGACTAGTCCCCTACGAGCAGTACTTC. Its protein is CASSPGLVPYEQYF.

The chain uses TRBV28 and TRBJ2-7, with TRBD1 matching 8 bases. Matching the DNA end better, TRBJ2-5 makes the J call doubtful. The CDR3 runs to 16 residues. From germline, CDR1 is MDHEN and CDR2 SYDVKM. In DNA, the CDR3 is TGTGCCAGCAATGCGCTTGCAGGGGGCGCCTCCGAGACCCAGTACTTC. Translating it yields CASNALAGGASETQYF.

This clonotype was counted between two and nine times. The chain combines TRBV30 with TRBJ1-2; weak D call: TRBD1 (5 bases). The CDR3 has 16 residues. The V and J ends lost 0 bases and 0 bases respectively, with 14 bases between them. Germline V gene data show CDR1 as GTSNPN and CDR2 as SVGIG (reference sequence). The CDR3 sequence is CAWSVIHRRANYGYTF. CDR3 DNA: TGTGCCTGGAGTGTCATCCACAGGAGAGCTAACTATGGCTACACCTTC.

This chain uses TRBV20-1 with TRBJ2-5, with TRBD1 matching over 11 bases. Judging by the DNA end, TRBJ2-7 fits better; the J call may be wrong. The CDR3 is 16 residues long. The germline V gene encodes CDR1 DFQATT and CDR2 SNEGSKA (reference sequence). For the CDR3, the DNA is TGCAGTGCTCCAGTGCGGACAGGGGGCTCAGTCAGCGAGCAGTACTTC. This codes for CSAPVRTGGSVSEQYF.

The gene calls are TRBV29-1 and TRBJ2-1; D is possibly TRBD2 (6 bases). Germline CDR1 SQVTM, CDR2 ANQGSEA. This CDR3 spans 13 amino acids. V was cut by 3 bases and J by 1 base, with 7 bases left in between. The CDR3 bases are TGCAGCGTTGACGGGACTTCCTACAATGAGCAGTTCTTC. Translated, it gives CSVDGTSYNEQFF.

This clonotype was counted once. The junction differs from germline at one of its ends, possibly a read error. The J gene is TRBJ2-7, the V gene TRBV2, with 8 bases aligning to TRBD1. CDR1 is SNHLY and CDR2 is FYNNEI in the germline V gene. CDR3 length: 13 amino acids. The CDR3 DNA is TGTGCCAGCAGAGGACAGGGCTCCTACGGGCAGTACTTC. It translates to CASRGQGSYGQYF.

V gene TRBV3-1 combines with J gene TRBJ2-5; the match to TRBD2 covers 10 bases. The junction had 4 bases not matched to a gene; V was cut back by 0 bases and J by 0 bases. Germline-derived CDR1 and CDR2 are LGHDT and YNNKEL (reference sequence). This CDR3 is 17 amino acids long. The DNA for the CDR3 is TGTGCCAGCAGCCAAGATGATAGCGGGAGGTACCAAGAGACCCAGTACTTC. This encodes CASSQDDSGRYQETQYF.

Ten or more counts support this clonotype. The CDR3 protein is CASTGGVSVNEQYF. The CDR3 nucleotides read TGCGCCAGCACCGGGGGGGTTTCAGTGAACGAGCAGTACTTC. The J gene is TRBJ2-7, the V gene TRBV10-2, with 8 bases identical to TRBD2. Trimming cost V 7 bases and J 5 bases; bases outside gene matches: 10. The CDR3 contains 14 residues. Germline CDR1 and CDR2: WSHSY and SAAADI.

This clonotype was seen only a few times. The gene calls are TRBV7-2 and TRBJ1-4; TRBD1 aligns across 8 bases. In germline, CDR1 is SGHTA, CDR2 FQGNSA. The length of the CDR3 is 15 residues. The V and J ends lost 5 bases and 2 bases, in that order; junction bases with no gene match: 4. CDR3 nucleotide sequence: TGTGCCAGCAGCCGTACAGGGGGGACTAATGAAAAACTGTTTTTT. Its protein product is CASSRTGGTNEKLFF.

The chain recombines TRBV27 with TRBJ1-2; D perhaps matches TRBD1 (5 bases). V lost 7 bases to trimming and J lost 4 bases, with 10 bases between them. This CDR3 has 12 amino acids. Germline values: CDR1 MNHEY, CDR2 SMNVEV (reference sequence). DNA of the CDR3: TGTGCCAGCACAGGGCGGGGCTATGGCTACACCTTC. Encoded protein: CASTGRGYGYTF.

This clonotype has only a few counts. This chain links TRBV29-1 with TRBJ2-5; 11 nucleotides align to TRBD2. CDR1 and CDR2 (germline): SQVTM, ANQGSEA. After removal of 0 bases from V and 5 bases from J, the junction contained 5 bases not matched to a gene. This CDR3 region has 15 residues. The CDR3 sequence: CSVEENASGRETQYF. CDR3 coding DNA: TGCAGCGTTGAAGAAAACGCTAGCGGGAGGGAGACCCAGTACTTC.

The DNA of the CDR3 is TGTGCCAGCAGTCTGACGGGTGAGCAGTTCTTC. Residues: CASSLTGEQFF. The rearrangement links TRBV6-6 to TRBJ2-1, with unresolved D. From germline, CDR1 is MNHNY and CDR2 SVGAGI (reference sequence). V dropped 5 bases and J dropped 9 bases, with 8 bases sitting between them. The CDR3 sequence is 11 residues long.

The rearrangement joins TRBV7-9 to TRBJ1-2, with D unresolved. CDR3 length: 13 amino acids. Germline-derived CDR1 and CDR2 are SEHNR and FQNEAQ (reference sequence). The germline V and J ends were trimmed by 1 base and 6 bases, with 9 bases remaining between them. DNA for the CDR3: TGTGCCAGCAGCTTAGTGCCCGGGCATGGCTACACCTTC. This translates into CASSLVPGHGYTF.